What follows are 24 T cell receptor beta chains derived from one specimen sequenced in a study of blood T cell repertoires in COVID-19. TCRdb's table, derived via immunoSEQ multiplex PCR, lists solely in-frame clones and lacks some. The sample has 130,000 to 150,000 clones, 87% seen once. Sequenced sample: peripheral blood. All receptors come from a woman aged 45-60 years with acute or convalescent COVID-19.

The chain links TRBV5-1 to TRBJ1-6; TRBD1 agrees at 7 bases. The CDR3 runs to 15 residues. With 4 bases clipped from V and 8 bases from J, the junction kept 9 bases outside the gene matches. The germline V gene encodes CDR1 SGHRS and CDR2 YFSETQ. The CDR3 DNA is TGCGCCAGCAGCCAATCCACAGGGGACTATTCACCCCTCCACTTT. As protein: CASSQSTGDYSPLHF.

The chain joins TRBV7-6 to TRBJ2-2; TRBD1 matches 7 bases. This CDR3 has 15 amino acids. CDR1 SGHVS and CDR2 FNYEAQ come from the germline V gene. J was trimmed by 2 bases and V by 2 bases; bases with no gene match: 2. CDR3 DNA: TGTGCCAGCAGCTTAAGACAGGGAAACACCGGGGAGCTGTTTTTT. The encoded protein is CASSLRQGNTGELFF.

This sequence joins TRBV10-3 and TRBJ1-1; perhaps TRBD1 as D (6 bases). This CDR3 region has 17 residues. CDR1 is ENHRY, CDR2 SYGVKD, per germline. Trimming took off 0 bases at V and 3 bases at J, with 17 bases between the two ends. DNA of the CDR3: TGTGCCATCAGTGAGTCGGTCGGGGGGGCTGGGGACACTGAAGCTTTCTTT. Its protein product is CAISESVGGAGDTEAFF.

The genes are TRBV3-1 (or the pseudogene TRBV3-2) and TRBJ1-2; 8 bases are a match to TRBD1. Trimming took 4 bases from V and 6 from J; bases not matched to a gene: 1. Germline loops: CDR1 LGHDT, CDR2 YNNKEL (reference sequence). The length of the CDR3 is 12 residues. CDR3 coding DNA: TGTGCCAGCAGCCGGACAGGGCATGGCTACACCTTC. Its translation is CASSRTGHGYTF.

The genes are TRBV18 and TRBJ2-3; D perhaps matches TRBD1 (6 bases). Germline CDR1 KGHSH, CDR2 LQKENI. V was pared by 2 bases and J by 1 base, with 13 bases between. CDR3 length: 16 amino acids. CDR3 sequence: CASSPEGGVGTDTQYF. CDR3 coding DNA: TGTGCCAGCTCACCAGAAGGGGGAGTCGGCACAGATACGCAGTATTTT.

This chain links TRBV6-1 with TRBJ1-6, with a weak D call TRBD1 (6 bases). Germline V lookup: CDR1 MNHNS, CDR2 SASEGT. There are 15 residues in the CDR3. V lost 0 bases, J lost 6 bases, and 9 bases lay in between. The CDR3 sequence is CASSEARGANSPLHF. The CDR3, as DNA: TGTGCCAGCAGTGAAGCGCGGGGGGCTAATTCACCCCTCCACTTT.

This chain joins TRBV9 and TRBJ1-1, with D maybe TRBD1 (5 bases). Per germline, CDR1 SGDLS and CDR2 YYNGEE. CDR3 size: 13 residues. V dropped 2 bases and J dropped 3 bases, with 8 bases sitting between them. This CDR3 is CASSVDRYTEAFF. CDR3 bases: TGTGCCAGCAGCGTCGACAGATACACTGAAGCTTTCTTT.

The CDR3 region has the DNA TGTGCCACCGAGGGGACACGCACAGATACGCAGTATTTT. This sequence encodes CATEGTRTDTQYF. The rearrangement links TRBV24-1 to TRBJ2-3, with TRBD1 as a possible D gene (6 bases). The length of the CDR3 is 13 residues. Per the germline V gene, CDR1 is KGHDR and CDR2 is SFDVKD. The ends were cut back, 9 bases at V and 1 base at J, with 10 bases in the middle.

J is TRBJ1-1 and V is TRBV6-5, with D possibly TRBD1 on 6 matching bases. The V end lost 5 bases, the J end lost 8 bases, and 15 bases lay between the germline ends. Germline lookup yields CDR1 MNHEY and CDR2 SVGAGI. This CDR3 has 13 amino acids. The CDR3 DNA is TGTGCCAGCAGTCGGGGGGCGAGGTCCGAAGCTTTCTTT. It specifies CASSRGARSEAFF.

J is TRBJ2-5 and V is TRBV11-3; 14 bases are a match to TRBD2. Trimming at V came to 5 bases and at J to 3 bases, leaving 2 bases not matched to a gene. Germline V lookup: CDR1 SGHNT, CDR2 YENEEA. There are 15 residues in the CDR3. CDR3 amino acids: CASSPGLAGEETQYF. In DNA, the CDR3 is TGTGCCAGCAGCCCGGGACTAGCGGGAGAAGAGACCCAGTACTTC.

The genes are TRBV19 and TRBJ2-1; 16 bases line up with TRBD2. This CDR3 is 16 amino acids long. Germline V gene data show CDR1 as LNHDA and CDR2 as SQIVND (reference sequence). With V trimmed by 4 bases and J by 7 bases, 4 bases remained unmatched. This chain's CDR3 is CASSTGLAGGRNEQFF. CDR3 coding DNA: TGTGCCAGTAGTACGGGACTAGCGGGAGGGCGGAATGAGCAGTTCTTC.

The chain combines TRBV6-2 or TRBV6-3 with TRBJ1-2, with D uncertain. This CDR3 is built from 15 residues. Trimming took 0 bases from V and 7 from J, leaving 15 bases between them. CDR1 and CDR2 (germline): MNHEY, SVGEGT. This chain's CDR3 is CASSYSKVGGAGYTF. As DNA, the CDR3 is TGTGCCAGCAGTTACTCGAAGGTCGGCGGAGCTGGCTACACCTTC.

This rearrangement joins TRBV7-3 to TRBJ1-2; 7 bases are a match to TRBD1. Germline V CDR1 and CDR2: SGHTA, FQGTGA. The V gene end was trimmed by 5 bases and the J gene end by 3 bases; junction bases not matched to a gene: 9. The CDR3 has 15 amino acids. The CDR3 sequence is CASSATGSRDYGYTF. DNA for the CDR3: TGTGCCAGCAGCGCGACAGGGTCCCGCGACTATGGCTACACCTTC.

The chain recombines TRBV3-1 (or the pseudogene TRBV3-2) with TRBJ2-7, with a weak D call TRBD1 (6 bases). V lost 0 bases, J lost 6 bases, and 15 bases lay in between. CDR3 length equals 15 residues. Per the germline V gene, CDR1 is LGHDT and CDR2 is YNNKEL (reference sequence). As DNA, the CDR3 is TGTGCCAGCAGCCAAGATTGGGGGCTTGGGGCCGAGCAGTACTTC. Protein product: CASSQDWGLGAEQYF.

V and J are TRBV18 and TRBJ1-4; D gene ambiguous. This CDR3 has 13 residues. V was trimmed by 2 bases and J by 8 bases, leaving 9 bases between them. The germline V gene has CDR1 KGHSH and CDR2 LQKENI. CDR3 sequence: CASSPDGMEKLFF. CDR3 coding DNA: TGTGCCAGCTCACCAGACGGGATGGAAAAACTGTTTTTT.

This clone was observed a single time. The chain combines TRBV19 with TRBJ1-2, with 10 positions matching TRBD1. The V gene's germline CDR1 is LNHDA and CDR2 SQIVND (reference sequence). The junction had 5 bases not matched to a gene; V was cut back by 8 bases and J by 5 bases. This CDR3 is built from 13 residues. In DNA, the CDR3 is TGTGCCAGTGGGGACAGGGGAGTTTATGGCTACACCTTC. This codes for CASGDRGVYGYTF. Full variable domain (remainder filled in from reference TRBV19 and TRBJ1-2): DGGITQSPKYLFRKEGQNVTLSCEQNLNHDAMYWYRQDPGQGLRLIYYSQIVNDFQKGDIAEGYSVSREKKESFPLTVTSAQKNPTAFYLCASGDRGVYGYTFGSGTRLTVV.

This rearrangement joins TRBV5-1 to TRBJ2-5, with TRBD2 matching 9 bases. This CDR3 region has 16 residues. The junction had 8 bases not matched to a gene; V was cut back by 0 bases and J by 5 bases. The germline V gene encodes CDR1 SGHRS and CDR2 YFSETQ. The CDR3 protein is CASSLGLAGGRETQYF. The CDR3, as DNA: TGCGCCAGCAGCTTGGGACTGGCGGGAGGGCGTGAGACCCAGTACTTC.

The chain has TRBV5-1 and TRBJ2-3; D gene unclear. Germline V lookup: CDR1 SGHRS, CDR2 YFSETQ. The CDR3 sequence is 11 residues long. V was clipped by 4 bases and J by 3 bases, with 3 bases between them. The CDR3 coding sequence is TGCGCCAGCAGCGAGACAGATACGCAGTATTTT. As protein: CASSETDTQYF.

The chain is built from TRBV27 and TRBJ2-3, with TRBD2 identical over 9 bases. Germline V gene lookup returns CDR1 MNHEY and CDR2 SMNVEV (reference sequence). The CDR3 is 14 residues long. V lost 6 bases and J lost 4; bases outside the gene matches: 5. The CDR3 region has the DNA TGTGCCAGCAGGTCGGGACTAGCAGCAGATACGCAGTATTTT. Amino acid sequence: CASRSGLAADTQYF.

For the CDR3, the DNA is TGTGCCAGCGGCCGTAATGAGCAGTTCTTC. Protein product: CASGRNEQFF. The gene calls are TRBV28 and TRBJ2-1; D unresolved. With 8 bases removed from V and 7 bases from J, the gap between germline ends came to 6 bases. CDR1 is MDHEN, CDR2 SYDVKM, per germline. This CDR3 spans 10 amino acids.

This chain uses TRBV12-5 with TRBJ2-1; TRBD1 might be the D (6 bases). The germline V gene has CDR1 LGHNT and CDR2 FRNRAP. The CDR3 runs to 15 residues. V dropped 1 base and J dropped 10 bases, with 17 bases sitting between them. CDR3 region: CASGLGRDTHREQFF. Written as DNA, the CDR3 is TGTGCTAGTGGTTTGGGCCGGGACACCCATCGGGAGCAGTTCTTC.

This clone was seen a single time. The chain has TRBV6-5 and TRBJ1-1; D remains unclear. Germline CDR1 and CDR2: MNHEY and SVGAGI. The CDR3 runs 12 residues. Trimming left V 6 bases short and J 4 bases short, with 9 bases between. CDR3: CASSFEGTEAFF. The CDR3 DNA follows: TGTGCCAGCAGCTTCGAGGGCACTGAAGCTTTCTTT.

This chain joins TRBV5-1 and TRBJ2-1, with 9 nucleotides matching TRBD2. CDR3 length: 15 residues. With 4 bases clipped from V and 8 bases from J, the junction kept 10 bases outside the gene matches. The germline V gene has CDR1 SGHRS and CDR2 YFSETQ. The CDR3 region has the DNA TGCGCCAGCAGCATCTCTAGCGGGGATACCGATGAGCAGTTCTTC. This gives the protein CASSISSGDTDEQFF. Drawing the rest from reference TRBV5-1 and TRBJ2-1, the complete variable domain is KAGVTQTPRYLIKTRGQQVTLSCSPISGHRSVSWYQQTPGQGLQFLFEYFSETQRNKGNFPGRFSGRQFSNSRSEMNVSTLELGDSALYLCASSISSGDTDEQFFGPGTRLTVL.

This chain connects TRBV7-2 to TRBJ1-5; 7 nucleotides align to TRBD1. After removal of 1 base from V and 5 bases from J, the junction contained 2 bases not matched to a gene. The V gene's germline CDR1 is SGHTA and CDR2 FQGNSA. The CDR3 is 14 amino acids. The CDR3 loop reads CASSLEQGHQPQHF. The CDR3 region has the DNA TGTGCCAGCAGCTTAGAACAGGGGCATCAGCCCCAGCATTTT.